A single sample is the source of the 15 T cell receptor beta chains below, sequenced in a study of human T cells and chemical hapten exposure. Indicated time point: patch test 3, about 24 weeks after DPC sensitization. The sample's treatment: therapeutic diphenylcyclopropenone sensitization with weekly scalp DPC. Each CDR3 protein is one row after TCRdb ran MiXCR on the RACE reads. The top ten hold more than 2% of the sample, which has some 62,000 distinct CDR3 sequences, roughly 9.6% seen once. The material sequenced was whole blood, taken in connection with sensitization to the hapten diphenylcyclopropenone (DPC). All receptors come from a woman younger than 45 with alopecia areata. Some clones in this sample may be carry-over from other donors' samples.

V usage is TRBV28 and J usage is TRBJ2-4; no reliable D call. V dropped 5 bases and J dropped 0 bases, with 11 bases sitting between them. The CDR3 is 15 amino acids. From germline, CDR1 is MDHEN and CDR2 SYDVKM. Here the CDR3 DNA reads TGTGCCAGCAGTCCATCGGGTCTAGCCAAAAACATTCAGTACTTC. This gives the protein CASSPSGLAKNIQYF.

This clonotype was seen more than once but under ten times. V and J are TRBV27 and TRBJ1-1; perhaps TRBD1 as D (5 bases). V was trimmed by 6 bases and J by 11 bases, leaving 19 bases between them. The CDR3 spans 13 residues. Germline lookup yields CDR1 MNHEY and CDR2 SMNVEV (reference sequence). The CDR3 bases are TGTGCCAGCAGCCAGGGCCCAAGGGGTGAGGCTTTCTTT. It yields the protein CASSQGPRGEAFF.

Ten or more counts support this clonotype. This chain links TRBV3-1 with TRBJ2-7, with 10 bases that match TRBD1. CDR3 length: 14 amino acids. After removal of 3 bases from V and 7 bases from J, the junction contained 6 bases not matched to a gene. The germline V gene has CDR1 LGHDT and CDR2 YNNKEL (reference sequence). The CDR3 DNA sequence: TGTGCCAGCAGCCATCCCGGGACAGGGGCTGAGCAGTACTTC. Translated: CASSHPGTGAEQYF.

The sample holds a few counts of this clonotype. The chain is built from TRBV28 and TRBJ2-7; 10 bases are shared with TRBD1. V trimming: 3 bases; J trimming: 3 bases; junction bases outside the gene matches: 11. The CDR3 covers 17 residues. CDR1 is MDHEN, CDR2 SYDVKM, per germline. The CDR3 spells CASSFQPGTGDYYEQYF. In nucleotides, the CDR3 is TGTGCCAGCAGTTTCCAACCGGGGACAGGGGATTACTACGAGCAGTACTTC.

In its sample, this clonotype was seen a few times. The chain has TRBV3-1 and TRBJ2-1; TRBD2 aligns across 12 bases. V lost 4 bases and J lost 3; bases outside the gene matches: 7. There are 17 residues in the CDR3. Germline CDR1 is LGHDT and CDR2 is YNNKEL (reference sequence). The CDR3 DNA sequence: TGTGCCAGCAGCCCCCGGACTAGCGGGGCCCTCTACAATGAGCAGTTCTTC. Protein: CASSPRTSGALYNEQFF.

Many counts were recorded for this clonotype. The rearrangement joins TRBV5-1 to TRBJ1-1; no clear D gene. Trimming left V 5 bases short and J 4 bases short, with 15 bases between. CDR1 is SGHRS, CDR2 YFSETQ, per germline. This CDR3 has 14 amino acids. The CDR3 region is CASSPEVVGTEAFF. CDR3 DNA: TGCGCCAGCAGTCCGGAGGTGGTAGGCACTGAAGCTTTCTTT.

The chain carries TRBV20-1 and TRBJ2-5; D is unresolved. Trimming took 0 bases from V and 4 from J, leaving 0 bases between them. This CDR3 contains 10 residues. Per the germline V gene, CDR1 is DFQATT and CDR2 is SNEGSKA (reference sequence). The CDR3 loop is CSAREETQYF. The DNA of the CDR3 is TGCAGTGCTAGAGAAGAGACCCAGTACTTC.

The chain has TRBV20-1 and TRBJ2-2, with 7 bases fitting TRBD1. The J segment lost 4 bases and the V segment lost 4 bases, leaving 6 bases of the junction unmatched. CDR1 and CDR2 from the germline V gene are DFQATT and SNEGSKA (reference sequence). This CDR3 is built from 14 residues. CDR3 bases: TGCAGTGCTACGACAGGGACGGGCACCGGGGAGCTGTTTTTT. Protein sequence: CSATTGTGTGELFF.

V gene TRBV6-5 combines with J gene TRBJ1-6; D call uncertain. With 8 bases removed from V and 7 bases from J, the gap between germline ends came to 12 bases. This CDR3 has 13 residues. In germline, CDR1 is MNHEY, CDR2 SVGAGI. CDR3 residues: CASVAGVNSPLHF. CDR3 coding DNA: TGTGCCAGCGTTGCGGGAGTAAATTCACCCCTCCACTTT.

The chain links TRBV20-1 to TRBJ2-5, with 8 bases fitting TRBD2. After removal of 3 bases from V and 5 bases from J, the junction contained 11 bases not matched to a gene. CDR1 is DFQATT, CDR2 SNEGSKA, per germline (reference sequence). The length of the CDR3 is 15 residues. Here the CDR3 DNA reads TGCAGTGCTAGGTCGGCTAGCCGGGGGGGTGAGACCCAGTACTTC. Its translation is CSARSASRGGETQYF.

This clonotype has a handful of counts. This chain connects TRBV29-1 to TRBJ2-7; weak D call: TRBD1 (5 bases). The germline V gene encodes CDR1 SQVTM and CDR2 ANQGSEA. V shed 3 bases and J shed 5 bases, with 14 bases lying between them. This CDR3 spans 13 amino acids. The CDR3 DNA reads TGCAGCGTTGAGGATCAGGGAAACAACGAGCAGTACTTC. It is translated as CSVEDQGNNEQYF.

CDR3: CASSLQGMSAKNIQYF. DNA of the CDR3: TGTGCCAGCAGCCTACAGGGGATGAGTGCCAAAAACATTCAGTACTTC. The chain recombines TRBV5-5 with TRBJ2-4, with 7 bases that match TRBD1. This CDR3 has 16 amino acids. CDR1 is SGHKS, CDR2 YYEKEE, per germline (reference sequence). V lost 4 bases, J lost 1 base, and 8 bases stayed unmatched.

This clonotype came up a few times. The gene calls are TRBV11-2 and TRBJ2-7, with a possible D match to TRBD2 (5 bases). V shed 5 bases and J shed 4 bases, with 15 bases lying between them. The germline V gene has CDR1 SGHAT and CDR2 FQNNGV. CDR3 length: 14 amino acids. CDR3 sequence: CASSKSLASYEQYF. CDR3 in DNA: TGTGCCAGCAGCAAAAGCCTAGCCAGTTACGAGCAGTACTTC.

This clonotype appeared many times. The CDR3 DNA sequence: TGTGCCAGCAGTTTAGGGACTAGCGGGAACGAGCAGTACTTC. It yields the protein CASSLGTSGNEQYF. The rearrangement uses TRBV12-3 or TRBV12-4 and TRBJ2-7, with 12 positions matching TRBD2. With 1 base clipped from V and 5 bases from J, the junction kept 0 bases outside the gene matches. The CDR3 is 14 amino acids.

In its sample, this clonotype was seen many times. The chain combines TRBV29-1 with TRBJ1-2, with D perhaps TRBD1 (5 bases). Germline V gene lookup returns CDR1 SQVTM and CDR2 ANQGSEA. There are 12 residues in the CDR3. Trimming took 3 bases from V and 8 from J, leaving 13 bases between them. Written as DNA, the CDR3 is TGCAGCGTTGATTTGGCCGGGGCCGGCTACACCTTC. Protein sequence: CSVDLAGAGYTF.